This T cell receptor (beta chain) is from a study of blood T cell repertoires in COVID-19. The wider study: T cells, B-cell-depleted T cells, or PBMCs supplied cDNA or gDNA.

Remarks on this clone: At one boundary the junction diverges from the germline segment, which might be a read error.

Here immunoSEQ multiplex PCR was the method, and the copy in TCRdb shows in-frame clones only, minus some. Counted here are 250,000 or so clones, 80% to 90% occurring once; the ten biggest clones make up approximately 6.6%. Germline CDR1 reads SEHNR; CDR2 reads FQNEAQ (reference sequence). The CDR3 has 16 residues. Sample: PBMCs or T cells enriched from blood (not recorded which). This TCR derives from a woman between 50 and 59 years old who had been exposed to COVID-19. V is TRBV7-9 and J is TRBJ2-5; D possibly corresponds to TRBD2 (6 bases). CDR3: CASSFRRGSQQGTQYF. DNA for the CDR3: TGTGCCAGCAGCTTTAGGCGGGGCTCACAGCAAGGGACCCAGTACTTC. The whole variable domain, filled in from reference TRBV7-9 and TRBJ2-5, reads DTGVSQNPRHKITKRGQNVTFRCDPISEHNRLYWYRQTLGQGPEFLTYFQNEAQLEKSRLLSDRFSAERPKGSFSTLEIQRTEQGDSAMYLCASSFRRGSQQGTQYFGPGTRLLVL.